This TCR beta chain was found in a study of blood T cell repertoires in COVID-19 (dated by TCRdb to 2020 to 2021). In the study overall: Samples covering the acute and convalescent phases of COVID-19 were provided by collaborators in the United States, Italy and Spain. The prospective study material was composed of cDNA or gDNA derived from T cells, B-cell-depleted T cells, or PBMCs. The samples were drawn from two sources: the first 160 participants of the ongoing ImmuneRACE study, and 1,254 subjects contributed by 6 global collaborators. The repertoires were released in a freely available public database intended as a resource for research on the immune response to SARS-CoV-2. Where HLA class I and class II types were available, the types were taken from metadata supplied by the sample provider, not from assay-based typing. The dataset comprised deeply sampled blood TCRbeta repertoires from subjects exposed to, actively infected with, or recovered from COVID-19. Sample metadata almost always included a de-identified subject ID, COVID-19 status, age in years and sex. Broader findings and caveats from the paper: The quantity of clinical and demographic metadata differed by source and by participant and was supplied without curation.

The immunoSEQ Assay, a bias-controlled multiplex PCR, was used to amplify TCRbeta CDR3 regions from genomic DNA. On the authors' methods: The number of nucleated cells in each sample was estimated by amplification of reference gene primers within the assay. Sequence reads were collapsed and filtered to measure the absolute abundance of every unique TCRbeta CDR3 rearrangement. For each sample, productive Simpson clonality was calculated as the square root of Simpson's diversity index over productive rearrangements. As stored in TCRdb, this immuneACCESS dataset retains in-frame rearrangements with V and J assigned. A fraction of the clones does not appear; measured against another copy, unresolved V genes explain less than half of the discrepancy, and the remainder lacks a known reason. V, J and clone size were drawn from that table, and D and trimming were deduced from the DNA. Within this sample are about 400,000 clones, with less than 90% of them counted one time only. Together, the top ten hold around 7.4% of the sample.

In Seattle, one collaborating source enrolled patients while the infection was active and tracked those patients longitudinally over the course of disease. Whole blood was collected in K2EDTA tubes by collaborating institutions according to the institutions' own protocols. Collaborator samples were shipped for TCRbeta analysis as frozen whole blood, isolated PBMCs, or DNA extracted from either sample type. Of note for this clone: Its antigen target is currently unknown. Per-nucleotide qualities are absent, and no much larger clonotype sits a single base away.

The specimen sequenced was peripheral blood. This clonotype was obtained from a woman between 55 and 75 years old with COVID-19, enrolled during active disease.

The DNA sequence is TGTGCCAGCTCACCGCGGACAGGGCAAAATGAAAAACTGTTTTTT. Its amino acids are CASSPRTGQNEKLFF. The sequence joins TRBV18 to TRBJ1-4; 8 central nucleotides agree with TRBD1. Relative to germline, V is missing 3 bases and J is missing 5 bases, with 5 bases of the junction outside any gene match. The CDR3 has 15 amino acids, counting the end cysteine and phenylalanine. The retained sequence is limited to the CDR3, 45 bases, with the frame set at the first base. The CDR1 and CDR2 encoded by the germline V gene are KGHSH and LQKENI.